These 9 T cell receptor beta chains were all obtained from the same sample, sequenced in a study of cytomegalovirus exposure and HLA in healthy donors (dated by TCRdb to about 2017). Library preparation used the immunoSEQ multiplex PCR assay. For the multiplex PCR, a mixture combining 60 forward primers for TCR Vbeta segments and 13 reverse primers for TCR Jbeta segments was used. TCRdb limited this immuneACCESS table to in-frame rearrangements with V and J called. A share of clones is missing; checked studies link under half to unresolved V genes, and the rest is unexplained. The sample contains around 200,000 clones, approximately 85% of them found a single time. The biggest ten clones account for less than 2.5% of the sample. Sequencing was performed on PBMCs. These receptors originate from a woman in her 50s in good health and CMV-seronegative.

The chain joins TRBV6-1 to TRBJ1-1; D unresolved. The germline V gene encodes CDR1 MNHNS and CDR2 SASEGT. With 1 base removed from V and 5 bases from J, the gap between germline ends came to 11 bases. The CDR3 has 14 amino acids. The CDR3 sequence: CASSEGIAGTEAFF. CDR3 DNA: TGTGCCAGCAGTGAAGGGATTGCGGGTACTGAAGCTTTCTTT.

The V call is TRBV7-9, the J call TRBJ1-2; 8 bases align to TRBD1. CDR1 SEHNR and CDR2 FQNEAQ come from the germline V gene (reference sequence). Trimming took 5 bases from V and 7 from J; bases not matched to a gene: 9. The CDR3 runs 14 residues. CDR3 protein: CASSIHQGASGYTF. As DNA, the CDR3 is TGTGCCAGCAGCATTCACCAGGGGGCTAGTGGCTACACCTTC. The full variable domain, with the rest looked up from reference TRBV7-9 and TRBJ1-2, is DTGVSQNPRHKITKRGQNVTFRCDPISEHNRLYWYRQTLGQGPEFLTYFQNEAQLEKSRLLSDRFSAERPKGSFSTLEIQRTEQGDSAMYLCASSIHQGASGYTFGSGTRLTVV.

This clone has only one observation. The V call is TRBV30, the J call TRBJ1-4; a possible D gene is TRBD1 (6 bases). In germline, CDR1 is GTSNPN, CDR2 SVGIG (reference sequence). Trimming cost V 1 base and J 8 bases, with 11 bases left between them. The CDR3 is 13 residues long. CDR3 DNA sequence: TGTGCCTGGAGTGCGGGGGGCAACGAAAAACTGTTTTTT. It encodes CAWSAGGNEKLFF.

V and J are TRBV29-1 and TRBJ2-1, with D tentatively TRBD2 (5 bases). The germline CDR1 and CDR2 sequences are SQVTM and ANQGSEA. The CDR3 runs 13 residues. The germline V and J ends were trimmed by 4 bases and 4 bases, with 11 bases remaining between them. CDR3 amino acids: CSVGRTQYNEQFF. The CDR3 nucleotides are TGCAGCGTTGGGCGGACTCAATACAATGAGCAGTTCTTC.

The rearrangement uses TRBV19 and TRBJ1-5; D may be TRBD1 (5 bases). CDR1 and CDR2 from the germline V gene are LNHDA and SQIVND (reference sequence). The V and J ends lost 0 bases and 6 bases respectively, with 9 bases between them. The CDR3 extends over 14 amino acids. The CDR3 region has the DNA TGTGCCAGTAGTATAGACAGGGTCCGTCAGCCCCAGCATTTT. Translating it yields CASSIDRVRQPQHF.

CDR3 region: CASSPRTGAIMNTEAFF. CDR3 nucleotides: TGTGCCAGCTCACCTCGGACAGGGGCTATCATGAACACTGAAGCTTTCTTT. V usage is TRBV18 and J usage is TRBJ1-1, with 9 bases that match TRBD1. V was clipped by 3 bases and J by 0 bases; unmatched bases: 8. The CDR3 is 17 amino acids. Germline V gives CDR1 KGHSH, CDR2 LQKENI.

The rearrangement links TRBV27 to TRBJ2-7, with 10 positions matching TRBD2. The CDR3 consists of 15 residues. Per the germline V gene, CDR1 is MNHEY and CDR2 is SMNVEV (reference sequence). V lost 2 bases to trimming and J lost 5 bases; unmatched junction nucleotides: 6. In DNA, the CDR3 is TGTGCCAGCAGTTTAATGTCTAGCGGGAGCCACGAGCAGTACTTC. Amino acid sequence: CASSLMSSGSHEQYF.

This chain joins TRBV6-6 and TRBJ1-1; D remains ambiguous. Germline-derived CDR1 and CDR2 are MNHNY and SVGAGI (reference sequence). Trimming left V 0 bases short and J 2 bases short, with 13 bases between. This CDR3 is built from 16 residues. CDR3: CASSYSTSATNTEAFF. The CDR3 DNA sequence: TGTGCCAGCAGTTACTCTACCTCGGCGACTAACACTGAAGCTTTCTTT.

This chain uses TRBV18 with TRBJ2-2, with D perhaps TRBD1 (5 bases). V lost 3 bases and J 1 base, leaving 6 bases between the germline ends. The CDR3 spans 14 residues. The germline V gene has CDR1 KGHSH and CDR2 LQKENI. The CDR3 region has the DNA TGTGCCAGCTCACCGGGGCAGAACACCGGGGAGCTGTTTTTT. Translation gives CASSPGQNTGELFF.